The 32 T cell receptor beta chains below all came from one sample that was sequenced in a study of long-term antiretroviral therapy in people with HIV. Run at survey level, the immunoSEQ assay was version v3.0. The repertoire was sequenced with immunoSEQ multiplex PCR; TCRdb's copy has only in-frame clones and lacks some. Of about 25,000 clones in the sample, approximately 83% were seen once. The material sequenced was unsorted PBMCs, taken 0.7 years before starting antiretroviral therapy. The receptor source for this set is a man aged 25 to 45 with HIV.

The V and J genes are TRBV7-2 and TRBJ1-2; no definite D call. CDR3 length equals 11 residues. Germline assignment: CDR1 SGHTA and CDR2 FQGNSA. Trimming cost V 5 bases and J 8 bases, with 9 bases left between them. In DNA form, the CDR3 reads TGTGCCAGCAGCCGACCCCCGGGCTACACCTTC. It codes for CASSRPPGYTF.

This clone was counted between two and nine times. The CDR3 sequence: CASSHYFERANYGYTF. The CDR3 DNA reads TGCGCCAGCAGCCACTACTTCGAGAGAGCTAACTATGGCTACACCTTC. V is TRBV4-3 and J is TRBJ1-2; D not certain. This CDR3 has 16 amino acids. Trimming left V 3 bases short and J 0 bases short, with 14 bases between. CDR1 LGHNA and CDR2 YSLEER come from the germline V gene.

The J gene is TRBJ1-1, the V gene TRBV10-3; unclear D gene. Germline V gives CDR1 ENHRY, CDR2 SYGVKD. Trimming left V 5 bases short and J 3 bases short, with 16 bases between. The CDR3 extends over 15 amino acids. Here the CDR3 reads CAISSREGWDTEAFF. DNA of the CDR3: TGTGCCATCAGTTCTAGAGAGGGCTGGGACACTGAAGCTTTCTTT.

V and J are TRBV7-3 and TRBJ2-2, with 9 nucleotides matching TRBD1. V gave up 4 bases and J gave up 8 bases; unmatched junction bases: 8. The length of the CDR3 is 15 residues. CDR1 SGHTA and CDR2 FQGTGA come from the germline V gene. The DNA for the CDR3 is TGTGCCAGCAGCTCCGGGGGGACAGGGTCAGGGGAGCTGTTTTTT. Its protein is CASSSGGTGSGELFF.

By sample fraction, this clone is medium-sized. Other DNA sequences of this sample code for an identical CDR3. The chain has TRBV5-8 and TRBJ1-1; D ambiguous. This CDR3 comprises 12 residues. The germline V and J ends were trimmed by 4 bases and 1 base, with 5 bases remaining between them. Germline V gene data show CDR1 as SGHTS and CDR2 as YDEGEE. CDR3 amino acids: CASSPGNTEAFF. The CDR3 nucleotides read TGTGCCAGCAGCCCCGGGAACACTGAAGCTTTCTTT.

The chain links TRBV5-6 to TRBJ1-1, with D perhaps TRBD1 (6 bases). CDR3 length: 16 residues. The germline V and J ends were trimmed by 2 bases and 4 bases, with 18 bases remaining between them. Germline values: CDR1 SGHDT, CDR2 YYEEEE. CDR3 region: CASSFTPIGGGTEAFF. The CDR3 region has the DNA TGTGCCAGCAGCTTTACCCCCATCGGGGGCGGCACTGAAGCTTTCTTT.

V is TRBV21-1 and J is TRBJ2-1. TRBV21-1 is assigned pseudogene status. This CDR3 is built from 15 residues. For the CDR3, the DNA is TGTGCCAGCATCCTAGGGGCGGAGGTCAGCAATGAGCAGTTCTTC. This encodes CASILGAEVSNEQFF.

The rearrangement links TRBV7-9 to TRBJ2-7, with unresolved D. Germline V gene data show CDR1 as SEHNR and CDR2 as FQNEAQ (reference sequence). The CDR3 sequence is 12 residues long. Trimming pared 4 bases from V and 4 bases from J, leaving 8 bases between. CDR3 amino acids: CASSSRIYEQYF. In DNA, the CDR3 is TGTGCCAGCAGCTCCAGGATTTACGAGCAGTACTTC.

This chain joins TRBV5-8 and TRBJ1-2; the D gene is possibly TRBD1 (6 bases). The CDR3 spans 13 residues. Between the trimmed V and J ends, which lost 2 bases and 7 bases, there was a span of 12 bases. Germline V lookup: CDR1 SGHTS, CDR2 YDEGEE. CDR3 protein: CASSFRGGGGYTF. The CDR3 coding sequence is TGTGCCAGCAGCTTCAGGGGCGGTGGTGGCTACACCTTC.

The chain has TRBV6-5 and TRBJ1-5, with D perhaps matching TRBD1 (5 bases). CDR1 is MNHEY, CDR2 SVGAGI, per germline. The CDR3 totals 14 residues. Trimming stripped 4 bases from V and 6 bases from J, with 13 bases between. CDR3 DNA sequence: TGTGCCAGCAGTTTCTGGGGCGCCGGTCAGCCCCAGCATTTT. Translation gives CASSFWGAGQPQHF.

The V gene is TRBV5-1, the J gene TRBJ1-3; D gene ambiguous. The CDR3 is 12 residues long. Germline CDR1 and CDR2: SGHRS and YFSETQ. Trimming pared 1 base from V and 8 bases from J, leaving 7 bases between. The CDR3 DNA reads TGCGCCAGCAGCTTGACTGGGGACACCATATATTTT. It codes for CASSLTGDTIYF.

The rearrangement links TRBV7-2 to TRBJ1-1; D is unclear. Per germline, CDR1 SGHTA and CDR2 FQGNSA. The CDR3 contains 14 residues. V was cut by 1 base and J by 1 base, with 7 bases left in between. CDR3 sequence: CASSLGVGNTEAFF. CDR3 nucleotide sequence: TGTGCCAGCAGCTTAGGGGTGGGGAACACTGAAGCTTTCTTT.

The rearrangement joins TRBV29-1 to TRBJ2-7; 7 bases map to TRBD2. CDR3 length: 12 residues. CDR1 SQVTM and CDR2 ANQGSEA come from the germline V gene. The ends lost 1 base at V and 3 bases at J; junction bases unmatched: 0. The CDR3 nucleotides read TGCAGCGTTGAAGCGGGAGGCTACGAGCAGTACTTC. Protein sequence: CSVEAGGYEQYF.

The chain couples TRBV10-3 to TRBJ2-5, with D possibly matching TRBD1 (5 bases). Germline V gene data show CDR1 as ENHRY and CDR2 as SYGVKD. Trimming shortened V by 3 bases and J by 5 bases, and 10 bases separated the two germline ends. The CDR3 has 13 residues. The CDR3 DNA is TGTGCCATCAGTGATGGGGCAGGGGAGACCCAGTACTTC. Amino acid sequence: CAISDGAGETQYF.

This clone is labeled as medium-sized. The rearrangement joins TRBV21-1 to TRBJ1-1; the table's D call, TRBD1, has no DNA check behind it. TRBV21-1 is a listed pseudogene. This CDR3 comprises 14 residues. CDR3 bases: TGTGCCAGCACCCAAAAAGGGGAAAACACTGAAGCTTTCTTT. Amino acids: CASTQKGENTEAFF.

The chain uses TRBV2 and TRBJ2-6; 10 nucleotides line up with TRBD1. The ends lost 0 bases at V and 6 bases at J; junction bases unmatched: 17. Germline V gene data show CDR1 as SNHLY and CDR2 as FYNNEI. The CDR3 spans 21 residues. The CDR3, as DNA: TGTGCCAGCAGTGAAGCGCGGGCGACAGGGGGCATCTCAGGAGAGGCCAACGTCCTGACTTTC. Its translation is CASSEARATGGISGEANVLTF.

This sequence joins TRBV30 and TRBJ1-6, with D perhaps TRBD1 (5 bases). V was shortened by 3 bases and J by 1 base, with 10 bases between the two germline ends. The CDR3 totals 15 residues. Germline lookup yields CDR1 GTSNPN and CDR2 SVGIG (reference sequence). CDR3 protein: CAWRGAASYNSPLHF. CDR3 nucleotides: TGTGCCTGGAGAGGGGCGGCGTCCTATAATTCACCCCTCCACTTT.

The rearrangement links TRBV30 to TRBJ2-2; a weak D match, TRBD2 (7 bases). The V end was cut by 3 bases, the J end by 4 bases, with 12 bases between. The CDR3 runs to 14 residues. Looked up from germline, CDR1 is GTSNPN and CDR2 is SVGIG (reference sequence). This chain's CDR3 is CAWRWGGPTGELFF. DNA of the CDR3: TGTGCCTGGAGGTGGGGGGGGCCCACCGGGGAGCTGTTTTTT.

The chain recombines TRBV10-2 with TRBJ1-3; tentatively, D is TRBD1 (5 bases). V gave up 6 bases and J gave up 3 bases, with 6 bases separating them. The CDR3 runs 12 residues. The germline CDR1 and CDR2 sequences are WSHSY and SAAADI. CDR3 in DNA: TGCGCCAGCAGGGGGGATGGAAACACCATATATTTT. It translates to CASRGDGNTIYF.

The chain carries TRBV30 and TRBJ2-3; 13 positions match TRBD2. Germline CDR1 and CDR2: GTSNPN and SVGIG (reference sequence). J was trimmed by 4 bases and V by 2 bases; bases with no gene match: 3. The CDR3 extends over 15 amino acids. CDR3 bases: TGTGCCTGGAGTTTACTAGCGGGAGGGTCAGATACGCAGTATTTT. It translates to CAWSLLAGGSDTQYF.

The chain is built from TRBV5-4 and TRBJ1-6; TRBD1 is a possible D gene (5 bases). Germline V lookup: CDR1 SGHNT, CDR2 YYREEE (reference sequence). V dropped 2 bases and J dropped 0 bases, with 9 bases sitting between them. The CDR3 has 16 amino acids. The CDR3 DNA sequence: TGTGCCAGCAGCTTAGACAGAGGCTCCTATAATTCACCCCTCCACTTT. Protein: CASSLDRGSYNSPLHF. The full variable domain, in which reference TRBV5-4 and TRBJ1-6 provide the parts outside the CDR3, is ETGVTQSPTHLIKTRGQQVTLRCSSQSGHNTVSWYQQALGQGPQFIFQYYREEENGRGNFPPRFSGLQFPNYSSELNVNALELDDSALYLCASSLDRGSYNSPLHFGNGTRLTVT.

This chain joins TRBV21-1 and TRBJ1-2; the DNA was not used to check the table's D call, TRBD1. TRBV21-1 is labeled a pseudogene. The CDR3 covers 13 residues. CDR3 sequence: CASSKGGNYGYTF. The CDR3 nucleotides read TGTGCCAGCAGCAAAGGGGGCAACTATGGCTACACCTTC.

V usage is TRBV7-9 and J usage is TRBJ2-7, with 8 bases that match TRBD2. Germline loops: CDR1 SEHNR, CDR2 FQNEAQ (reference sequence). The CDR3 runs 18 residues. The V gene end was trimmed by 7 bases and the J gene end by 3 bases; junction bases not matched to a gene: 20. In DNA form, the CDR3 reads TGTGCCAGCACCCCTCAGATGGGAAGCGGGAGAGAGGACTACGAGCAGTACTTC. Its translation is CASTPQMGSGREDYEQYF. Supplemented by reference TRBV7-9 and TRBJ2-7, the full variable domain reads DTGVSQNPRHKITKRGQNVTFRCDPISEHNRLYWYRQTLGQGPEFLTYFQNEAQLEKSRLLSDRFSAERPKGSFSTLEIQRTEQGDSAMYLCASTPQMGSGREDYEQYFGPGTRLTVT.

V gene TRBV13 combines with J gene TRBJ1-1; D uncertain. Germline V lookup: CDR1 PRHDT, CDR2 FYEKMQ (reference sequence). Trimming left V 6 bases short and J 1 base short, with 3 bases between. CDR3 length: 11 amino acids. The DNA of the CDR3 is TGTGCCAGCAGAAAGAACACTGAAGCTTTCTTT. Its protein product is CASRKNTEAFF.

The chain uses TRBV30 and TRBJ2-7; D assignment may be TRBD1 or TRBD2 (6 bases each). The germline V and J ends were trimmed by 4 bases and 7 bases, with 20 bases remaining between them. Germline assignment: CDR1 GTSNPN and CDR2 SVGIG (reference sequence). The CDR3 consists of 14 residues. The CDR3 here is CAWTRGAGLGEQYF. The CDR3 DNA is TGTGCCTGGACGAGGGGGGCAGGGCTAGGGGAGCAGTACTTC.

V and J are TRBV28 and TRBJ1-6, with 7 bases fitting TRBD1. After removal of 5 bases from V and 13 bases from J, the junction contained 11 bases not matched to a gene. This CDR3 comprises 14 residues. CDR1 and CDR2 (germline): MDHEN, SYDVKM. The CDR3 protein is CASSPGTEIRPLHF. In DNA, the CDR3 is TGTGCCAGCAGTCCGGGGACAGAGATAAGGCCCCTCCACTTT.

The CDR3, as DNA: TGTGCCAGCATCCAGTCCGGACAGAATTTTGAGCAGTACTTC. It translates to CASIQSGQNFEQYF. This chain connects TRBV28 to TRBJ2-7, with D perhaps TRBD1 (6 bases). V was cut by 7 bases and J by 7 bases, with 20 bases left in between. From germline, CDR1 is MDHEN and CDR2 SYDVKM. CDR3 length: 14 residues.

The genes are TRBV5-4 and TRBJ2-7, with D possibly called TRBD1 or TRBD2 (5 bases each). V lost 4 bases and J lost 2, with 13 bases in between. The V gene's germline CDR1 is SGHNT and CDR2 YYREEE (reference sequence). The length of the CDR3 is 14 residues. The CDR3 region is CASSARDAPYEQYF. DNA of the CDR3: TGTGCCAGCAGCGCACGGGACGCGCCCTACGAGCAGTACTTC.

The genes are TRBV5-4 and TRBJ1-4, with unresolved D. V lost 4 bases and J 6 bases, leaving 7 bases between the germline ends. CDR1 and CDR2 from the germline V gene are SGHNT and YYREEE (reference sequence). CDR3 length: 12 residues. The CDR3 DNA is TGTGCCAGCAGCAGGGAGGATGAAAAACTGTTTTTT. Its translation: CASSREDEKLFF.

This rearrangement joins TRBV18 to TRBJ2-2; no definite D call. The CDR3 spans 12 residues. Germline CDR1 reads KGHSH; CDR2 reads LQKENI. Trimming removed 2 bases from V and 2 bases from J, with 0 bases in between. This chain's CDR3 is CASSPNTGELFF. CDR3 DNA: TGTGCCAGCTCACCAAACACCGGGGAGCTGTTTTTT.

This chain uses TRBV5-6 with TRBJ2-3; D uncertain. The V and J ends lost 4 bases and 0 bases respectively, with 12 bases between them. CDR3 size: 15 residues. Germline V gene lookup returns CDR1 SGHDT and CDR2 YYEEEE. Here the CDR3 reads CASSQASSSTDTQYF. In DNA form, the CDR3 reads TGTGCCAGCAGCCAGGCATCTTCTAGCACAGATACGCAGTATTTT. The full variable domain, its missing parts supplied by reference TRBV5-6 and TRBJ2-3, is DAGVTQSPTHLIKTRGQQVTLRCSPKSGHDTVSWYQQALGQGPQFIFQYYEEEERQRGNFPDRFSGHQFPNYSSELNVNALLLGDSALYLCASSQASSSTDTQYFGPGTRLTVL.

The chain has TRBV7-2 and TRBJ2-2; D call uncertain. The V and J ends lost 5 bases and 4 bases respectively, with 8 bases between them. The CDR3 has 13 residues. The germline V gene encodes CDR1 SGHTA and CDR2 FQGNSA. For the CDR3, the DNA is TGTGCCAGCAGCGCAACTTCCACCGGGGAGCTGTTTTTT. The encoded protein is CASSATSTGELFF.